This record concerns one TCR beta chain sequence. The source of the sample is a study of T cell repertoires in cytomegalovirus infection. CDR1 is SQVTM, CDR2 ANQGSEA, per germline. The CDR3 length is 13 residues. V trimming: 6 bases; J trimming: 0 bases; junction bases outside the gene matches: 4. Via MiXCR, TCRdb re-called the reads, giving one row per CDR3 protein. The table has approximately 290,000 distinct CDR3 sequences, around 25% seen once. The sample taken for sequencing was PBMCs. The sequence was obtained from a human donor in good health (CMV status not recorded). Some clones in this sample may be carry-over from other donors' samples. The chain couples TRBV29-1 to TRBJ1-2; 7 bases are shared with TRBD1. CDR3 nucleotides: TGCAGCGTCCTTGGGACAGCTAACTATGGCTACACCTTC. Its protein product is CSVLGTANYGYTF.